This TCR beta chain was recovered during a study of blood T cell repertoires in COVID-19 (dated by TCRdb to 2020 to 2022). Concerning the study at large: Samples from collaborators originated in the United States, Italy and Spain and spanned both the acute and convalescent phases of COVID-19. The material from the prospective study consisted of cDNA or gDNA derived from T cells, B-cell-depleted T cells, or PBMCs. The dataset comprised deeply sampled blood TCRbeta repertoires from subjects exposed to, actively infected with, or recovered from COVID-19. The repertoires were released in a freely available public database meant as a resource for research on the immune response to SARS-CoV-2. Samples came from the ongoing ImmuneRACE study (first 160 participants) plus 1,254 subjects from 6 global collaborators. A de-identified subject ID, COVID-19 status, age in years and sex were almost always included in the sample metadata. Where available, HLA class I and class II types were obtained from metadata supplied by the sample provider rather than from assay-based typing. Overall results and qualifications from the work: The amount of clinical and demographic metadata varied by source and participant and was provided uncurated.

Concerning this clone itself: The antigen it binds to is not known. No qualities accompany the bases; no much larger clone lies one base away.

Participants in the prospective study were aged about 18 to 95 years, lived in about two dozen United States geographic areas, and enrolled through a virtual design. In the prospective study, cohorts were assigned on the basis of participant-reported clinical history obtained from a screening survey and a study questionnaire. ImmuneRACE Cohort 3 recovered participants were defined by two consecutive negative NP/OP PCR tests, healthcare professional clearance, or symptom resolution. In the prospective study, mobile phlebotomists collected whole blood, serum and a nasopharyngeal or oropharyngeal swab from each participant. Participants in the prospective study had the option to provide additional blood draws and questionnaires over a roughly two-month period. Before DNA extraction, blood samples from the prospective study were shipped at room temperature or frozen. The immunoSEQ Assay, a bias-controlled multiplex PCR, was used to amplify TCRbeta CDR3 regions from genomic DNA. In the original analysis: The number of nucleated cells in each sample was estimated from the amplification of reference gene primers within the assay. To quantify the absolute abundance of each unique TCRbeta CDR3 rearrangement, sequence reads were collapsed and filtered. Productive Simpson clonality was computed per sample as the square root of Simpson's diversity index over productive rearrangements. TCRdb carries this immuneACCESS record with in-frame sequences only. Its versions omit some clonotypes, under half of them owing to an unresolved V gene in the studies checked, with the rest unexplained. The V and J calls and the clone size are those of that table, but D and trimming were determined from the DNA. A total of more than 300,000 clones appear in this sample, about 90% of them only once. The ten largest clonotypes hold roughly 10% of the sample.

The germline V gene encodes CDR1 MDHEN and CDR2 SYDVKM. The cysteine opens and the phenylalanine closes a CDR3 of 17 amino acids. The sequence is cut down to CDR3 DNA, 51 bases in frame from base 1. The V end gives up 1 base and the J end 3 bases, leaving 11 bases in the junction not matched to a gene. Sequencing was carried out using PBMCs or T cells enriched from blood (not recorded which). The receptor's source is a woman in her thirties who had recovered from COVID-19. Recombination joined TRBV28 with TRBJ2-5, and 7 bases in between align with TRBD2. The CDR3 here reads CASSLLRGREGKETQYF. The nucleotide sequence is TGTGCCAGCAGTTTATTAAGGGGCAGGGAGGGAAAAGAGACCCAGTACTTC.